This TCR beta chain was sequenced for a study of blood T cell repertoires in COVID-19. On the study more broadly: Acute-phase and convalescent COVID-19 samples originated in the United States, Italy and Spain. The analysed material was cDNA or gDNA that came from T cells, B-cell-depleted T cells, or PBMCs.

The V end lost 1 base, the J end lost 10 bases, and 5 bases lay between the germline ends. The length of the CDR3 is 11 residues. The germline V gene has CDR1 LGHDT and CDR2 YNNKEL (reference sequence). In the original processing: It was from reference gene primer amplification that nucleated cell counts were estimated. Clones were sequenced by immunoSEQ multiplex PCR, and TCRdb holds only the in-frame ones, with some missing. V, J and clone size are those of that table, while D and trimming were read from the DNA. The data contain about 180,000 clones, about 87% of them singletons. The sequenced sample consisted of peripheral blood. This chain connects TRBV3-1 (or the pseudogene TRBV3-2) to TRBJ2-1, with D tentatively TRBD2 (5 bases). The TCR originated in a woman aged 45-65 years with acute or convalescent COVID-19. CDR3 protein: CASSQAGEQFF. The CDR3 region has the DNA TGTGCCAGCAGCCAAGCGGGAGAGCAGTTCTTC.